These 22 T cell receptor beta chains originate from one sample sequenced in a study of control samples from healthy donors and cancer patients. Sequenced by immunoSEQ multiplex PCR; TCRdb stores in-frame clones only, minus some. The data show about 6,000 clones, with around three quarters seen just once and approximately 7.6% held by the top ten. Specimen: formalin-fixed, paraffin-embedded tissue. These receptors were collected from a male donor with melanoma.

This rearrangement joins TRBV7-9 to TRBJ1-6, with D unresolved. Trimming took 5 bases from V and 8 from J, leaving 10 bases between them. CDR1 SEHNR and CDR2 FQNEAQ come from the germline V gene (reference sequence). The CDR3 length is 13 residues. The CDR3 reads CASSPLVDSPLHF. The DNA for the CDR3 is TGTGCCAGCAGCCCCCTGGTAGATTCACCCCTCCACTTT.

The rearrangement uses TRBV12-5 and TRBJ2-1; 7 positions match TRBD2. After removal of 4 bases from V and 5 bases from J, the junction contained 8 bases not matched to a gene. This CDR3 region has 15 residues. Looked up from germline, CDR1 is LGHNT and CDR2 is FRNRAP. The CDR3 sequence is CASGSGGRFDNEQFF. The CDR3 nucleotides read TGTGCTAGTGGTTCGGGGGGTCGCTTCGACAATGAGCAGTTCTTC.

The V gene is TRBV29-1, the J gene TRBJ2-7, with 11 bases identical to TRBD2. V shed 8 bases, J shed 1 base, and the junction held 7 bases outside the gene matches. Per germline, CDR1 SQVTM and CDR2 ANQGSEA. This CDR3 is built from 14 residues. The DNA for the CDR3 is TGCAGCTTCTTAGGGACTAGCGGATCCTACGAGCAGTACTTC. Translating it yields CSFLGTSGSYEQYF.

The J gene is TRBJ2-5, the V gene TRBV29-1; 8 bases are a match to TRBD1. Germline assignment: CDR1 SQVTM and CDR2 ANQGSEA. This CDR3 contains 14 residues. V was pared by 3 bases and J by 4 bases, with 7 bases of the junction left unmatched. The CDR3 loop reads CSVDGQGARETQYF. DNA for the CDR3: TGCAGCGTTGACGGGCAGGGGGCAAGAGAGACCCAGTACTTC.

The chain is built from TRBV7-3 and TRBJ2-1; TRBD2 is a possible D gene (7 bases). Trimming removed 5 bases from V and 6 bases from J, with 14 bases in between. The CDR3 length is 14 residues. CDR1 is SGHTA and CDR2 is FQGTGA in the germline V gene. The DNA for the CDR3 is TGTGCCAGCAGCCTAGGGGGAGGGGGCAATGAGCAGTTCTTC. Translated: CASSLGGGGNEQFF.

The V call is TRBV19, the J call TRBJ2-5; D might be TRBD2 (5 bases). CDR1 is LNHDA and CDR2 is SQIVND in the germline V gene (reference sequence). The V end was cut by 7 bases, the J end by 2 bases, with 14 bases between. The CDR3 spans 14 residues. The CDR3 nucleotides are TGTGCCAGTACAACACTAGGCAGACAAGAGACCCAGTACTTC. Amino acids: CASTTLGRQETQYF.

This chain joins TRBV6-5 and TRBJ2-5; D could derive from TRBD1 or TRBD2 (6 bases each). The germline V and J ends were trimmed by 2 bases and 4 bases, with 11 bases remaining between them. This CDR3 comprises 14 residues. Germline V gene data show CDR1 as MNHEY and CDR2 as SVGAGI. In nucleotides, the CDR3 is TGTGCCAGCAGTTACATGGAGGGGGGAGAGACCCAGTACTTC. Amino acids: CASSYMEGGETQYF.

The V gene is TRBV30, the J gene TRBJ2-7, with TRBD1 matching 11 bases. The trim removed 8 bases at V and 1 base at J, leaving 7 bases unmatched. CDR1 and CDR2 from the germline V gene are GTSNPN and SVGIG (reference sequence). The CDR3 has 14 amino acids. CDR3 loop: CALSGTGGSYEQYF. The DNA of the CDR3 is TGTGCCCTGTCGGGGACAGGGGGGTCCTACGAGCAGTACTTC.

The rearrangement links TRBV2 to TRBJ2-3; 9 bases agree with TRBD1. CDR1 and CDR2 (germline): SNHLY, FYNNEI. Trimming at V came to 6 bases and at J to 0 bases, leaving 13 bases not matched to a gene. CDR3 size: 18 residues. The CDR3 DNA sequence: TGTGCCAGCAGCGATCTGGCGCGACAGGGGGGGAGCACAGATACGCAGTATTTT. As protein: CASSDLARQGGSTDTQYF. Full variable domain (outside the CDR3, taken from reference TRBV2 and TRBJ2-3): EPEVTQTPSHQVTQMGQEVILRCVPISNHLYFYWYRQILGQKVEFLVSFYNNEISEKSEIFDDQFSVERPDGSNFTLKIRSTKLEDSAMYFCASSDLARQGGSTDTQYFGPGTRLTVL.

This clone was observed once. The CDR3 sequence is CASSPLSGGPYTEAFF. DNA of the CDR3: TGTGCCAGCAGTCCCCTCTCAGGGGGCCCTTACACTGAAGCTTTCTTT. This chain connects TRBV28 to TRBJ1-1, with 8 bases lining up with TRBD1. The CDR3 extends over 16 amino acids. Germline V gene sequence: CDR1 MDHEN, CDR2 SYDVKM. After removal of 5 bases from V and 3 bases from J, the junction contained 11 bases not matched to a gene.

As concerns this clone: Distinct nucleotide sequences in the sample also encode this CDR3. V and J are TRBV6-1 and TRBJ1-5, with D hard to call. The CDR3 covers 13 residues. Per the germline V gene, CDR1 is MNHNS and CDR2 is SASEGT. With 0 bases removed from V and 7 bases from J, the gap between germline ends came to 7 bases. The CDR3 DNA reads as TGTGCCAGCAGTGAAGCGCGAGGGCAGCCCCAGCATTTT. Its protein product is CASSEARGQPQHF.

This chain uses TRBV28 with TRBJ2-2, with TRBD1 identical over 8 bases. Per germline, CDR1 MDHEN and CDR2 SYDVKM. The CDR3 has 16 residues. V was clipped by 1 base and J by 4 bases; unmatched bases: 5. DNA for the CDR3: TGTGCCAGCAGTTTATTCAGGGGGCACGCCACCGGGGAGCTGTTTTTT. Translating gives CASSLFRGHATGELFF.

The chain joins TRBV27 to TRBJ2-2; TRBD1 is a possible D gene (6 bases). CDR1 is MNHEY and CDR2 is SMNVEV in the germline V gene (reference sequence). This CDR3 has 14 residues. V dropped 3 bases and J dropped 6 bases, with 11 bases sitting between them. This chain's CDR3 is CASSFGGPAGELFF. CDR3 DNA sequence: TGTGCCAGCAGTTTTGGGGGCCCGGCCGGGGAGCTGTTTTTT.

This clone was seen only once. This chain links TRBV5-1 with TRBJ2-2; 7 bases agree with TRBD2. The J segment lost 1 base and the V segment lost 2 bases, leaving 5 bases of the junction unmatched. The germline V gene encodes CDR1 SGHRS and CDR2 YFSETQ. The CDR3 runs to 16 residues. The CDR3 loop is CASSFGAGVNTGELFF. CDR3 nucleotide sequence: TGCGCCAGCAGCTTCGGGGCGGGAGTGAACACCGGGGAGCTGTTTTTT.

The CDR3 loop reads CASSQRASGSRYEQYF. The DNA for the CDR3 is TGTGCCAGCAGCCAACGGGCTAGCGGGAGTCGCTACGAGCAGTACTTC. This chain connects TRBV4-2 to TRBJ2-7, with 10 bases identical to TRBD2. CDR1 is LGHNA, CDR2 YNFKEQ, per germline. The CDR3 consists of 16 residues. V trimming: 2 bases; J trimming: 3 bases; junction bases outside the gene matches: 7.

The chain links TRBV9 to TRBJ2-3; D is unclear. The length of the CDR3 is 13 residues. With 2 bases removed from V and 4 bases from J, the gap between germline ends came to 8 bases. The germline CDR1 and CDR2 sequences are SGDLS and YYNGEE. The CDR3, as DNA: TGTGCCAGCAGCGTGGAGCGCGCAGATACGCAGTATTTT. Translating gives CASSVERADTQYF.

V usage is TRBV24-1 and J usage is TRBJ2-1, with TRBD1 identical over 7 bases. The CDR3 runs to 15 residues. CDR1 and CDR2 from the germline V gene are KGHDR and SFDVKD. J gave up 4 bases and V 4 bases, and 6 bases lay outside the gene matches. CDR3 region: CATSDPGQDYNEQFF. The CDR3 DNA follows: TGTGCCACCAGTGACCCCGGACAGGATTACAATGAGCAGTTCTTC.

This clone was seen only a few times. The rearrangement uses TRBV24-1 and TRBJ2-2; D possibly corresponds to TRBD2 (6 bases). V lost 12 bases and J lost 1, with 11 bases in between. Germline-derived CDR1 and CDR2 are KGHDR and SFDVKD. The CDR3 sequence is 13 residues long. CDR3 region: CAAHSGNTGELFF. As DNA, the CDR3 is TGTGCCGCTCATAGCGGGAACACCGGGGAGCTGTTTTTT.

The J gene is TRBJ2-2, the V gene TRBV2, with D possibly being TRBD1 (5 bases). The CDR3 contains 15 residues. Germline CDR1 and CDR2: SNHLY and FYNNEI. Trimming stripped 5 bases from V and 0 bases from J, with 10 bases between. This CDR3 is CASSFTGANTGELFF. As DNA, the CDR3 is TGTGCCAGCAGTTTTACAGGTGCGAACACCGGGGAGCTGTTTTTT.

The chain carries TRBV30 and TRBJ1-1, with 8 bases fitting TRBD1. This CDR3 is built from 14 residues. CDR1 is GTSNPN, CDR2 SVGIG, per germline (reference sequence). The J segment lost 0 bases and the V segment lost 4 bases, leaving 4 bases of the junction unmatched. The CDR3 here is CAWNLGQVNTEAFF. CDR3 nucleotides: TGTGCCTGGAACCTGGGACAGGTGAACACTGAAGCTTTCTTT.

V gene TRBV12-3 or TRBV12-4 combines with J gene TRBJ1-2; 9 positions agree with TRBD1. There are 13 residues in the CDR3. The V gene end was trimmed by 4 bases and the J gene end by 7 bases; junction bases not matched to a gene: 4. The CDR3 nucleotides read TGTGCCAGCAGTTCGACAGGGGGGGCTGGCTACACCTTC. Translating it yields CASSSTGGAGYTF.

The chain joins TRBV5-5 to TRBJ2-7, with D possibly TRBD2 on 5 matching bases. The CDR3 spans 15 residues. CDR1 and CDR2 (germline): SGHKS, YYEKEE (reference sequence). Trimming removed 4 bases from V and 0 bases from J, with 14 bases in between. This CDR3 reads CASSLVAFSSYEQYF. In DNA form, the CDR3 reads TGTGCCAGCAGCCTCGTAGCGTTTAGCTCCTACGAGCAGTACTTC.